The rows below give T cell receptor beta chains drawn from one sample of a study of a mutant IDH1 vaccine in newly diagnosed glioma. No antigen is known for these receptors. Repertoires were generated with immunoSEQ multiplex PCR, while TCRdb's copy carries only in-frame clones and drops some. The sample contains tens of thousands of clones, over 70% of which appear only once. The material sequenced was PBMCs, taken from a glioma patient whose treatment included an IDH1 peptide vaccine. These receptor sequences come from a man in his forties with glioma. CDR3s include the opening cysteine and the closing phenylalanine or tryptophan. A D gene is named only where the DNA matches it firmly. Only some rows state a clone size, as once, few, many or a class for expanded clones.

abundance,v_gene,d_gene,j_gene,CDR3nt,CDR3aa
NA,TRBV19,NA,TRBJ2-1,TGTGCCAGTAGTCCGGGACTCCAATACAATGAGCAGTTCTTC,CASSPGLQYNEQFF
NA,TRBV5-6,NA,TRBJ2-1,TGTGCCAGCAGCTTTGTGCAGGGGGGCAATGAGCAGTTCTTC,CASSFVQGGNEQFF
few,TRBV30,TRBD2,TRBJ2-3,TGTGCCTGGAGTATGCGGGAGTTTGATACGCAGTATTTT,CAWSMREFDTQYF
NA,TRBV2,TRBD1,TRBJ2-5,TGTGCCAGCAGTGTCTGGACAGGGACAGAGACCCAGTACTTC,CASSVWTGTETQYF
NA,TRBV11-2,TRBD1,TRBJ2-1,TGTGCCAGCAGCCCGGGACAGGGGGGGAATGAGCAGTTCTTC,CASSPGQGGNEQFF
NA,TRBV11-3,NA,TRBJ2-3,TGTGCCAGCAGCTCCACGGGACTCACGGTAGATACGCAGTATTTT,CASSSTGLTVDTQYF
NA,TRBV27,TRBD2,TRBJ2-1,TGTGCCAGCATGGTGCGGGAGTTAGCCTACAATGAGCAGTTCTTC,CASMVRELAYNEQFF
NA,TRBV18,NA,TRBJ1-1,TGTGCCAGCTCACCATCTGGCAGGGGCACTGAAGCTTTCTTT,CASSPSGRGTEAFF
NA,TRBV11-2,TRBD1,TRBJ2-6,TGTGCCAGCAGGTCGTGGGACAGGGTTGCTGGGGCCAACGTCCTGACTTTC,CASRSWDRVAGANVLTF
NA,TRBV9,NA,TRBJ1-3,TGTGCCAGCAGCGTAGGTGGGGTGGGTTCTGGAAACACCATATATTTT,CASSVGGVGSGNTIYF
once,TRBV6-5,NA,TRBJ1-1,TGTGCCAGCAGAATCAGGGTGATGACTGAAGCTTTCTTT,CASRIRVMTEAFF
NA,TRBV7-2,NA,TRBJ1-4,TGTGCCAGCAGCCCCGGACGAGAAAAACTGTTTTTT,CASSPGREKLFF